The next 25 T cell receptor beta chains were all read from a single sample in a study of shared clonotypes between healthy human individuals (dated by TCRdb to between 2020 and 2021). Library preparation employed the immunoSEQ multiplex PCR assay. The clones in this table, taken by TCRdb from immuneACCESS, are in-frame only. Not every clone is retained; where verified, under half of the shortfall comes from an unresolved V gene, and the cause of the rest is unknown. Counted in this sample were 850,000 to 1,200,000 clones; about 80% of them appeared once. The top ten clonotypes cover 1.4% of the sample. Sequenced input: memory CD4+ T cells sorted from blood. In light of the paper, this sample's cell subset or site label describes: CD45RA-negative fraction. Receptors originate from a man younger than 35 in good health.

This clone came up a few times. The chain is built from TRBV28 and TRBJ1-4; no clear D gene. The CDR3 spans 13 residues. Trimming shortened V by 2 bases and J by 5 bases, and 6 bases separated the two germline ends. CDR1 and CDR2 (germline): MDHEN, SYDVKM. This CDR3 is CASSLVGNEKLFF. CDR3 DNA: TGTGCCAGCAGTTTAGTAGGGAATGAAAAACTGTTTTTT.

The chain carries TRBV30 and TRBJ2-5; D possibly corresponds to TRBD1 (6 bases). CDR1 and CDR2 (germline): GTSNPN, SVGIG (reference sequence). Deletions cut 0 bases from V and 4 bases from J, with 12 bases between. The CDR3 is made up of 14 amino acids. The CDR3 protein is CAWSVQAGAETQYF. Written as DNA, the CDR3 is TGTGCCTGGAGTGTACAGGCAGGGGCAGAGACCCAGTACTTC.

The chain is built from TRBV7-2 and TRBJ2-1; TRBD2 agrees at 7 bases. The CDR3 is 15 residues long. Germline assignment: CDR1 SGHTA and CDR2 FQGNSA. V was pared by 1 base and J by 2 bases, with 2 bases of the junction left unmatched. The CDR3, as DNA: TGTGCCAGCAGCTTAGATGCGGGAGCCTACAATGAGCAGTTCTTC. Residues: CASSLDAGAYNEQFF.

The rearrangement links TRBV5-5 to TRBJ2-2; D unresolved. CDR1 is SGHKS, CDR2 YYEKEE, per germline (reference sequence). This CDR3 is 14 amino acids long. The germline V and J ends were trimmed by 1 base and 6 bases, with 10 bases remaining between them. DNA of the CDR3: TGTGCCAGCAGCTTGAGGCTTCCTCCCGGGGAGCTGTTTTTT. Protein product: CASSLRLPPGELFF.

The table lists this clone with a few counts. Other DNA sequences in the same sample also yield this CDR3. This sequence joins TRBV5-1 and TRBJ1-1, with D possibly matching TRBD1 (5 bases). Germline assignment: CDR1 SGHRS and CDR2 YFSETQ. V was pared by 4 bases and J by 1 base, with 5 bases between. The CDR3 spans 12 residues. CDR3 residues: CASSTGNTEAFF. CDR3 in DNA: TGCGCCAGCAGCACAGGGAACACTGAAGCTTTCTTT. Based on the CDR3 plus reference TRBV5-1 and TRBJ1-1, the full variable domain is KAGVTQTPRYLIKTRGQQVTLSCSPISGHRSVSWYQQTPGQGLQFLFEYFSETQRNKGNFPGRFSGRQFSNSRSEMNVSTLELGDSALYLCASSTGNTEAFFGQGTRLTVV.

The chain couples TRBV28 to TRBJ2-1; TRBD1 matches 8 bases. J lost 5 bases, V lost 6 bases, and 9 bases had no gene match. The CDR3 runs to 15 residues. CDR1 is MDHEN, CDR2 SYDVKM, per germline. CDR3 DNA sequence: TGTGCCAGCAGCTCGCAGGGGGCAGGGGACAATGAGCAGTTCTTC. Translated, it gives CASSSQGAGDNEQFF.

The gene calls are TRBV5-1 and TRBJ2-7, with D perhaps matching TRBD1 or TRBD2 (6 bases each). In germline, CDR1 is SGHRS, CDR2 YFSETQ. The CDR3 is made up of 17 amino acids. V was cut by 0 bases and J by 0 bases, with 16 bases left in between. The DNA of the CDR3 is TGCGCCAGCAGCTTGGCCAGTGGGGGGCACTCCTCCTACGAGCAGTACTTC. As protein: CASSLASGGHSSYEQYF. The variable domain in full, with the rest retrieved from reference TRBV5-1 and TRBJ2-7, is KAGVTQTPRYLIKTRGQQVTLSCSPISGHRSVSWYQQTPGQGLQFLFEYFSETQRNKGNFPGRFSGRQFSNSRSEMNVSTLELGDSALYLCASSLASGGHSSYEQYFGPGTRLTVT.

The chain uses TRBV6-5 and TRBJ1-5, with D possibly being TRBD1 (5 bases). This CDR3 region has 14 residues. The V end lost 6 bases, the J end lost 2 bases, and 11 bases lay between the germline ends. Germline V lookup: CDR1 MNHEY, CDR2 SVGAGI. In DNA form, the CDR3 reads TGTGCCAGCAGCTCACGGGACGGCAATCAGCCCCAGCATTTT. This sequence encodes CASSSRDGNQPQHF.

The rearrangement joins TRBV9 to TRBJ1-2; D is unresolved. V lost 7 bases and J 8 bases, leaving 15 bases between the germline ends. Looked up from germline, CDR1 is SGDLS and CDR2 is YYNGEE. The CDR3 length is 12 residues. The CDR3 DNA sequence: TGTGCCAGCCTGGCAACCTATGGAGGCTACACCTTC. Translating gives CASLATYGGYTF.

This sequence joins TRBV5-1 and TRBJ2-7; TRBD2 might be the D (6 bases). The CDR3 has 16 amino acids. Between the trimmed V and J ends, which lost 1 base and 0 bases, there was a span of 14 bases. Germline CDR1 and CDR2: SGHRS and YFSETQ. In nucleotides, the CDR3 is TGCGCCAGCAGCTTGATCCCTAGCGCCTACTCCTACGAGCAGTACTTC. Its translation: CASSLIPSAYSYEQYF.

CDR3 loop: CASSFQGVAGYTF. The CDR3, as DNA: TGTGCCAGCAGCTTCCAGGGGGTAGCTGGCTACACCTTC. The chain recombines TRBV7-2 with TRBJ1-2; 7 nucleotides line up with TRBD1. This CDR3 region has 13 residues. After removal of 3 bases from V and 7 bases from J, the junction contained 5 bases not matched to a gene. Germline V lookup: CDR1 SGHTA, CDR2 FQGNSA.

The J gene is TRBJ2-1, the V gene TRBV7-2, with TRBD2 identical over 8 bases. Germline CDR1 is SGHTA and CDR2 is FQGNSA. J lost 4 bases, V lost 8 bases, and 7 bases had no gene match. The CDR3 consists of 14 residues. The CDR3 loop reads CASQPPSGYNEQFF. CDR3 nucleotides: TGTGCCAGCCAACCCCCTAGCGGGTACAATGAGCAGTTCTTC.

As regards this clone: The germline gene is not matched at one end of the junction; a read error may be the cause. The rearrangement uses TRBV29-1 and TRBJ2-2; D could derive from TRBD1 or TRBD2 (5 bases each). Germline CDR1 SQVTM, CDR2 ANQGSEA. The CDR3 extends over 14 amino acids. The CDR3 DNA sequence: TGCAGTAAGGGGTCAGCGGCTAAACACCGGGGAGCTGTTTTT. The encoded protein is CSKGSAAKHRGAVF.

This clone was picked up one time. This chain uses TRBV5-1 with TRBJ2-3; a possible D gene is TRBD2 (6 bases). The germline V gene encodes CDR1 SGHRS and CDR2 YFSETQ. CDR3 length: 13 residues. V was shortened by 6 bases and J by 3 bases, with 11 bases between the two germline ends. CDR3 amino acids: CASIETSTDTQYF. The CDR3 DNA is TGCGCCAGCATCGAGACTAGTACAGATACGCAGTATTTT.

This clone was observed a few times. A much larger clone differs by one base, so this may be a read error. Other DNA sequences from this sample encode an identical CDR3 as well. The CDR3 reads CASSLDTNQPQHF. The DNA for the CDR3 is TGCGCCAGCAGCTTGGACACCAATCAGCCCCAGCATTTT. The rearrangement joins TRBV5-1 to TRBJ1-5; unclear D gene. The length of the CDR3 is 13 residues. Germline V gene lookup returns CDR1 SGHRS and CDR2 YFSETQ. Trimming took off 0 bases at V and 3 bases at J, with 4 bases between the two ends.

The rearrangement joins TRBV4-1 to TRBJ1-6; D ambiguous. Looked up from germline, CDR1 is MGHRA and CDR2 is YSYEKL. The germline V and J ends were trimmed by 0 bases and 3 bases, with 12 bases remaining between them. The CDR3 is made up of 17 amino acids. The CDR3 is CASSQDRVGGYNSPLHF. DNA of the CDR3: TGCGCCAGCAGCCAAGATCGGGTCGGAGGCTATAATTCACCCCTCCACTTT.

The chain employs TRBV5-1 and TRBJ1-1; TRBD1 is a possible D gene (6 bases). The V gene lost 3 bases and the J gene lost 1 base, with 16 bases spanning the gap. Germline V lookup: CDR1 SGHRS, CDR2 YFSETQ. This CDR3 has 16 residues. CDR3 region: CASSSGTTAANTEAFF. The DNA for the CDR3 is TGCGCCAGCAGCTCCGGGACAACCGCGGCGAACACTGAAGCTTTCTTT.

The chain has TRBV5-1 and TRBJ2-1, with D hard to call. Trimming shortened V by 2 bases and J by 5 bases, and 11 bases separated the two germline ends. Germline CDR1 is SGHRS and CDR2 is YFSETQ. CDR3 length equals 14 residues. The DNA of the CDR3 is TGCGCCAGCAGCTTCGGGTGGATAAACAATGAGCAGTTCTTC. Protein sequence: CASSFGWINNEQFF.

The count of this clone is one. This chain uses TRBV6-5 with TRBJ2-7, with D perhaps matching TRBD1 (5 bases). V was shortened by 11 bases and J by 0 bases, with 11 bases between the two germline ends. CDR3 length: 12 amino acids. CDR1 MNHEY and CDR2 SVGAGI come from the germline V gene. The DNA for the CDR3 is TGTGCCTCAGGGCGGTACTCCTACGAGCAGTACTTC. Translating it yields CASGRYSYEQYF.

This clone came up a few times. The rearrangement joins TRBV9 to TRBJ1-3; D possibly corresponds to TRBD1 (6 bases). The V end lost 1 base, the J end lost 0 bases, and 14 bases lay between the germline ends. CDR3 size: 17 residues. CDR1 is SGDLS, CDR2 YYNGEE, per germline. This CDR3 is CASSVHGGPRSGNTIYF. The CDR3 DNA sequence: TGTGCCAGCAGCGTACACGGGGGGCCACGCTCTGGAAACACCATATATTTT.

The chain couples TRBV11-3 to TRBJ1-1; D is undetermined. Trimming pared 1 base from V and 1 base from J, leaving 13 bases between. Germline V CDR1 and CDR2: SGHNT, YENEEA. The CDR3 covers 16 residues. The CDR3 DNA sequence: TGTGCCAGCAGCTTAGTCGACTCCCTGGGGAACACTGAAGCTTTCTTT. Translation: CASSLVDSLGNTEAFF.

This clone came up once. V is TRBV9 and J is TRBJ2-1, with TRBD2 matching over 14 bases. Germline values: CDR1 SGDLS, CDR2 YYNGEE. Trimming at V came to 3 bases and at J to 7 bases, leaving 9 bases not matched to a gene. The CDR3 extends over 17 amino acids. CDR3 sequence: CASSETSGGAIRNEQFF. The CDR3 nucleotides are TGTGCCAGCAGCGAGACTAGCGGGGGGGCCATTAGGAATGAGCAGTTCTTC.

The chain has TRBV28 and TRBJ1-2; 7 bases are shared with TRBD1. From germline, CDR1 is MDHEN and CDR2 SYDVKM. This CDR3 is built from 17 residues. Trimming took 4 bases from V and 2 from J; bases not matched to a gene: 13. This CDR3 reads CASSSGQETLGNYGYTF. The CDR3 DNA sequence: TGTGCCAGCAGTTCAGGACAGGAAACCCTAGGGAACTATGGCTACACCTTC.

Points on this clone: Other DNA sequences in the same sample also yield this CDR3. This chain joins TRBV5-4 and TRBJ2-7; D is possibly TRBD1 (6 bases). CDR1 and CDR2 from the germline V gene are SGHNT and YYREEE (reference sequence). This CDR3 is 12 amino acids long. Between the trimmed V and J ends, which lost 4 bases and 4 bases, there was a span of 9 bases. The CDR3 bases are TGTGCCAGCAGCCGAGACAGGTACGAGCAGTACTTC. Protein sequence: CASSRDRYEQYF.

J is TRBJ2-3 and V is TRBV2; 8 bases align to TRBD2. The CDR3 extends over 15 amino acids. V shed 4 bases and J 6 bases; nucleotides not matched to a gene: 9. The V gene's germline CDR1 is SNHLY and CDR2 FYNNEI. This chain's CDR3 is CASSVFGGDQDTQYF. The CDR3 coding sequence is TGTGCCAGCAGTGTGTTCGGGGGGGACCAGGATACGCAGTATTTT.